This TCR beta chain derives from a study of blood T cell repertoires in COVID-19. About the study: In each case, the material was cDNA or gDNA derived from T cells, B-cell-depleted T cells, or PBMCs.

The table came from immunoSEQ multiplex PCR; TCRdb's copy has only in-frame clones and leaves some out. The sample contains over 70,000 clones, around three quarters of which appear only once. The CDR3 runs 15 residues. Trimming took 1 base from V and 7 from J; bases not matched to a gene: 5. Germline V CDR1 and CDR2: LNHNV, YYDKDF (reference sequence). This sequence originates from a woman aged 80 or over with acute or convalescent COVID-19. Sequenced sample: peripheral blood. The rearrangement uses TRBV15 and TRBJ2-1, with 9 bases identical to TRBD2. CDR3 region: CATSRVASGTNEQFF. The CDR3 nucleotides are TGTGCCACCAGCAGAGTGGCTAGCGGGACGAATGAGCAGTTCTTC.